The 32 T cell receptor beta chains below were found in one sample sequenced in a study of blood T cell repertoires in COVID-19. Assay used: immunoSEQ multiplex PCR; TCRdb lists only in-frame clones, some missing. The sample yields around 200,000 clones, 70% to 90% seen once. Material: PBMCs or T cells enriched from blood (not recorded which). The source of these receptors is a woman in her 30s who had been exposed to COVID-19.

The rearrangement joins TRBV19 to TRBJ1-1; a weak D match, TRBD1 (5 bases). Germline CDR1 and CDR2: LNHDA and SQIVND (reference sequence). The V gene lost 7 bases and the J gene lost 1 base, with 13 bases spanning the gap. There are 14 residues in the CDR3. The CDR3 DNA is TGTGCCAGTAATAAGGGGCAACGGAACACTGAAGCTTTCTTT. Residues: CASNKGQRNTEAFF.

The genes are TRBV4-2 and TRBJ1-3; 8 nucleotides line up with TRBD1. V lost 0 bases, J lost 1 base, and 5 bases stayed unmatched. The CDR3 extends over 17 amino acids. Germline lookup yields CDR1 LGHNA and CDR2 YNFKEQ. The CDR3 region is CASSQDQTGVSGNTIYF. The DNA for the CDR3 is TGTGCCAGCAGCCAAGATCAGACAGGGGTATCTGGAAACACCATATATTTT.

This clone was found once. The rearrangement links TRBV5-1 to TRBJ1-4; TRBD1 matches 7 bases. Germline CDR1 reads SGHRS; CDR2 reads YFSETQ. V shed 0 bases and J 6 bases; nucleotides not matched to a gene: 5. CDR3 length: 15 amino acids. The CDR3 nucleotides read TGCGCCAGCAGCTTGGGGACAGGTGGCTATGAAAAACTGTTTTTT. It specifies CASSLGTGGYEKLFF.

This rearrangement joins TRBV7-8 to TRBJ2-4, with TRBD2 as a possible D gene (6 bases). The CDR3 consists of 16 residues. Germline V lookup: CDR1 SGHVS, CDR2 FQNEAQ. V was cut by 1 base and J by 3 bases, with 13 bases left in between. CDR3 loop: CASSLGAGGGKNIQYF. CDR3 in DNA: TGTGCCAGCAGCTTAGGGGCCGGGGGAGGCAAAAACATTCAGTACTTC.

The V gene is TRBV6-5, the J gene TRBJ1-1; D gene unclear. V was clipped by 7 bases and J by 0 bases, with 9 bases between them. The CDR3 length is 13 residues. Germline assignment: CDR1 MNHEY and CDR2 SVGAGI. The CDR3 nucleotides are TGTGCCAGCAAGAGCGGAATGAACACTGAAGCTTTCTTT. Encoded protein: CASKSGMNTEAFF.

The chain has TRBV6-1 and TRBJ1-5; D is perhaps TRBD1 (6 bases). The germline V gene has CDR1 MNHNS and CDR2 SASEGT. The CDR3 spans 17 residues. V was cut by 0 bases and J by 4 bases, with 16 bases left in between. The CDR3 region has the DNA TGTGCCAGCAGTGAAGCTAACTACAGGGTTCGGAATCAGCCCCAGCATTTT. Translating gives CASSEANYRVRNQPQHF.

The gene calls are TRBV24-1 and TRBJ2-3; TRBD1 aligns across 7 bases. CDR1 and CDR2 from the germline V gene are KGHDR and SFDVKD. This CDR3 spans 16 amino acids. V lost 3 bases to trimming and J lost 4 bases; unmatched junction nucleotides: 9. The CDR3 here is CATSDGQAWMADTQYF. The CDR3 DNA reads TGTGCCACCAGTGATGGACAGGCTTGGATGGCAGATACGCAGTATTTT.

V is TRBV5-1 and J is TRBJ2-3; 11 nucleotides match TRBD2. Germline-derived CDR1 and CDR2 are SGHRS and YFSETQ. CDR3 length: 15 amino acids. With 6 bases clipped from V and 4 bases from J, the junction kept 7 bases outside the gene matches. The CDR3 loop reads CASTAGLAGADTQYF. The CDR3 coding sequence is TGCGCCAGCACCGCAGGACTAGCGGGCGCAGATACGCAGTATTTT. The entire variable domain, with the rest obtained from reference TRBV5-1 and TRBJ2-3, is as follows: KAGVTQTPRYLIKTRGQQVTLSCSPISGHRSVSWYQQTPGQGLQFLFEYFSETQRNKGNFPGRFSGRQFSNSRSEMNVSTLELGDSALYLCASTAGLAGADTQYFGPGTRLTVL.

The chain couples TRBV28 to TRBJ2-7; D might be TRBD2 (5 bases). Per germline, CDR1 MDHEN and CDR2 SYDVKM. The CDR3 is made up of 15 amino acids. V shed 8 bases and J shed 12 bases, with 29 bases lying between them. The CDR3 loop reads CASPPGRSPLSGAYF. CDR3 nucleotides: TGTGCCAGCCCACCGGGGAGAAGTCCTCTCTCTGGTGCGTACTTC. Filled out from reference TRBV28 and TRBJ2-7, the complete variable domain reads DVKVTQSSRYLVKRTGEKVFLECVQDMDHENMFWYRQDPGLGLRLIYFSYDVKMKEKGDIPEGYSVSREKKERFSLILESASTNQTSMYLCASPPGRSPLSGAYFGPGTRLTVT.

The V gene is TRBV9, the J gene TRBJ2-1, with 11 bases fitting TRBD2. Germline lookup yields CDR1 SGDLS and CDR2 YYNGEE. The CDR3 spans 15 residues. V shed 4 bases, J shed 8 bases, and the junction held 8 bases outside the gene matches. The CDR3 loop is CASSPASGGRDEQFF. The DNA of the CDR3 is TGTGCCAGCAGCCCGGCTAGCGGGGGGAGGGATGAGCAGTTCTTC.

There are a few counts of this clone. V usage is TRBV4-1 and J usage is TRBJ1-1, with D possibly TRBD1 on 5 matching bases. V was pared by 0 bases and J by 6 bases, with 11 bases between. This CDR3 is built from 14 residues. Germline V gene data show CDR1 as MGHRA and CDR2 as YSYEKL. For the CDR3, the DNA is TGCGCCAGCAGCCAAGAGCCCCCGACAGCTGAAGCTTTCTTT. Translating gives CASSQEPPTAEAFF.

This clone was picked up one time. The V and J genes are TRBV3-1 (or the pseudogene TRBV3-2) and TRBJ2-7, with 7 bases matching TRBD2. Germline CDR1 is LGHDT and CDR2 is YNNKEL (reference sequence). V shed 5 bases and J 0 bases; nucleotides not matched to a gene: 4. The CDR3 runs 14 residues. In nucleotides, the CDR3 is TGTGCCAGCAGCGGGGACTACCTCTCCTACGAGCAGTACTTC. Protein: CASSGDYLSYEQYF.

The CDR3 loop is CASSQYSGPEGTDTQYF. CDR3 DNA: TGTGCCAGCAGCCAATATTCAGGGCCCGAGGGCACAGATACGCAGTATTTT. This rearrangement joins TRBV14 to TRBJ2-3; the D gene is possibly TRBD1 (5 bases). CDR3 length: 17 residues. Trimming left V 2 bases short and J 1 base short, with 16 bases between. Germline V gene lookup returns CDR1 SGHDN and CDR2 FVKESK.

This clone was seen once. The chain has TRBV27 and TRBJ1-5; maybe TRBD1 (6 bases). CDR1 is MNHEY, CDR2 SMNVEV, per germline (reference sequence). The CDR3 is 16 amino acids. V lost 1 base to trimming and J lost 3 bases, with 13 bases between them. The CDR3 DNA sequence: TGTGCCAGCAGTTTATTAGGGCAGGGGATCAATCAGCCCCAGCATTTT. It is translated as CASSLLGQGINQPQHF.

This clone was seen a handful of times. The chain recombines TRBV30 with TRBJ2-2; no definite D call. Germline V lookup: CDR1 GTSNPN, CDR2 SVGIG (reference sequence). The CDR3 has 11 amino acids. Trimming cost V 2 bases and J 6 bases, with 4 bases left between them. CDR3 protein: CAWSLSGELFF. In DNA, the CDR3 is TGTGCCTGGAGTCTATCCGGGGAGCTGTTTTTT.

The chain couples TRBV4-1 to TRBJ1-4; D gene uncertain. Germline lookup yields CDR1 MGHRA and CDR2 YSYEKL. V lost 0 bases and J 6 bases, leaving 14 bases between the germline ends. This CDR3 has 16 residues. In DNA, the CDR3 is TGCGCCAGCAGCCAAGACGGGGTGAGGGCAGATGAAAAACTGTTTTTT. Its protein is CASSQDGVRADEKLFF.

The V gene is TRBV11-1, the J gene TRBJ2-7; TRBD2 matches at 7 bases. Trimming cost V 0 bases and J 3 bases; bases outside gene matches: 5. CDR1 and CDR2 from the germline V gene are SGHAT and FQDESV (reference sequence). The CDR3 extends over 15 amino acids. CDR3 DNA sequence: TGTGCCAGCAGCTTAGCGCCGGGGGAGGGCTACGAGCAGTACTTC. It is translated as CASSLAPGEGYEQYF.

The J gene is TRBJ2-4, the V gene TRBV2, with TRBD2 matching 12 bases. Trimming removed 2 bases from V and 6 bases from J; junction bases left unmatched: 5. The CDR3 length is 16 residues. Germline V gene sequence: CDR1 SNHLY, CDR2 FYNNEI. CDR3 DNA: TGTGCCAGCAGTGAACCTAGCGGGGGGGCCGGAAACATTCAGTACTTC. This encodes CASSEPSGGAGNIQYF.

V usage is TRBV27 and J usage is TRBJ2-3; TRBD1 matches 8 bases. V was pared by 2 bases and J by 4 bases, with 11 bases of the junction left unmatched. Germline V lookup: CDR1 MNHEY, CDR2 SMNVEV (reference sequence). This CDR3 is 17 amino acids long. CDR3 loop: CASSLITDRVRADTQYF. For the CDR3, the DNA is TGTGCCAGCAGTTTAATAACGGACAGGGTCCGGGCAGATACGCAGTATTTT.

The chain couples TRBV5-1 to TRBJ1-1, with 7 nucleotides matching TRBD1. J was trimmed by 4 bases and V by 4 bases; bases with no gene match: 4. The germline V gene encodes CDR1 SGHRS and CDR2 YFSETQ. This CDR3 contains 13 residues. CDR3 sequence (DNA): TGCGCCAGCAGCCCGACAGGGTTCACTGAAGCTTTCTTT. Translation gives CASSPTGFTEAFF.

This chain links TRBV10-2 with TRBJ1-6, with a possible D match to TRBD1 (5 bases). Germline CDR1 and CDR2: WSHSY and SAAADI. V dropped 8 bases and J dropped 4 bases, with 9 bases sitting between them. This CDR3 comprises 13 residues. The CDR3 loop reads CASWGLYNSPLHF. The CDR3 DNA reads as TGCGCCAGCTGGGGCCTGTATAATTCACCCCTCCACTTT.

The CDR3 reads CASRVGTHYGYTF. CDR3 nucleotide sequence: TGTGCCAGCAGGGTCGGGACACATTATGGCTACACCTTC. The genes are TRBV6-5 and TRBJ1-2; TRBD1 is a possible D gene (6 bases). From germline, CDR1 is MNHEY and CDR2 SVGAGI. Trimming shortened V by 6 bases and J by 5 bases, and 13 bases separated the two germline ends. There are 13 residues in the CDR3.

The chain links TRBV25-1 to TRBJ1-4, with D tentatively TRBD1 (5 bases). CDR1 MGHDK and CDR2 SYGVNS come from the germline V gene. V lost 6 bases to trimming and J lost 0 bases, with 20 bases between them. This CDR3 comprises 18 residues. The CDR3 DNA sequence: TGTGCCAGCAGCAAAGGGAGGGGCAGTGGTGCAACTAATGAAAAACTGTTTTTT. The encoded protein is CASSKGRGSGATNEKLFF.

The CDR3 sequence is CASSAGTGGSEAFF. DNA for the CDR3: TGTGCCAGCAGTGCGGGGACAGGGGGCTCTGAAGCTTTCTTT. This chain uses TRBV2 with TRBJ1-1; 12 bases map to TRBD1. This CDR3 is built from 14 residues. Germline-derived CDR1 and CDR2 are SNHLY and FYNNEI. Trimming took 4 bases from V and 6 from J; bases not matched to a gene: 3.

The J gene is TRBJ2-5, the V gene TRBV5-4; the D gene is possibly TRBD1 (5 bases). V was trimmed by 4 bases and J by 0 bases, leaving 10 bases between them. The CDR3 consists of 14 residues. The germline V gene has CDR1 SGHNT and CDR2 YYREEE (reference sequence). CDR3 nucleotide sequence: TGTGCCAGCAGCGCTGGACACTACCAAGAGACCCAGTACTTC. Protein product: CASSAGHYQETQYF.

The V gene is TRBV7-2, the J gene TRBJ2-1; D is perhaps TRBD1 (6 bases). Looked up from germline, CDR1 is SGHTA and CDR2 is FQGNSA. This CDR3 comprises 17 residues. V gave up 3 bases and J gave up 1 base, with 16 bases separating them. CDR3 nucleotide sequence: TGTGCCAGCAGCTTCCCCCATACAGGGTGGTCCTACAATGAGCAGTTCTTC. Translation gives CASSFPHTGWSYNEQFF.

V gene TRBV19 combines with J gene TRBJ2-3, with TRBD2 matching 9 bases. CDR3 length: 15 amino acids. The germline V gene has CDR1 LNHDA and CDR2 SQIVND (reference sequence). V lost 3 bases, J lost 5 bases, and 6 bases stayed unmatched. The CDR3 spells CASSMSGGRGDTQYF. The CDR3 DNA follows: TGTGCCAGTAGTATGAGCGGGGGGCGGGGAGATACGCAGTATTTT. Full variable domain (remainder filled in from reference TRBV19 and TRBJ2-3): DGGITQSPKYLFRKEGQNVTLSCEQNLNHDAMYWYRQDPGQGLRLIYYSQIVNDFQKGDIAEGYSVSREKKESFPLTVTSAQKNPTAFYLCASSMSGGRGDTQYFGPGTRLTVL.

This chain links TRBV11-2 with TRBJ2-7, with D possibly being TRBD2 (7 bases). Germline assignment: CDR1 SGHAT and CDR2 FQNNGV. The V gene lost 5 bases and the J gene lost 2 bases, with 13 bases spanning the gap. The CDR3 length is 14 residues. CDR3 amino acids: CASSGGGSPYEQYF. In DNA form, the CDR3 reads TGTGCCAGCAGCGGCGGGGGCTCACCCTACGAGCAGTACTTC.

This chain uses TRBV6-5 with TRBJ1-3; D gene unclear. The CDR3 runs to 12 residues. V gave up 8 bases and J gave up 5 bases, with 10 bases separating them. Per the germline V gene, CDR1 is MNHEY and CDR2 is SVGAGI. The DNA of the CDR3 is TGTGCCAGCGCCGGGAACCGAAACACCATATATTTT. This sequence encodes CASAGNRNTIYF.

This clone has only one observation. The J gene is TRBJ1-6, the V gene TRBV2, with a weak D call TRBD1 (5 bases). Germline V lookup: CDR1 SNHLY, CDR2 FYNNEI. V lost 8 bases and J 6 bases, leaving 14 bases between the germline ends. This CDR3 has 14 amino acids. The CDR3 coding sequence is TGTGCCAGCGTCTTCGACAGTGTTAATTCACCCCTCCACTTT. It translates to CASVFDSVNSPLHF.

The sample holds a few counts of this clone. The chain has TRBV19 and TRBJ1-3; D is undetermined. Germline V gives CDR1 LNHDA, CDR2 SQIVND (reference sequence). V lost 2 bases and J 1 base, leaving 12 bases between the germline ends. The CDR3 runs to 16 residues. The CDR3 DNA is TGTGCCAGTAGTATACTTGTTCGGGGATCTGGAAACACCATATATTTT. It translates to CASSILVRGSGNTIYF.

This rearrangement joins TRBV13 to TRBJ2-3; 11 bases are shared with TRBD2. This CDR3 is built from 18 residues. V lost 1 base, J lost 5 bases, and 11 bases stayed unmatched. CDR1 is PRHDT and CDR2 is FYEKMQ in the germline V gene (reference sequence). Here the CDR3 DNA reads TGTGCCAGCAGCTTAGTAGGACTAGCGGGCCTAGAGGTAGATACGCAGTATTTT. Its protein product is CASSLVGLAGLEVDTQYF.